This note documents a single TCR beta chain sequence. The antigen is not known. The data are from a study of brain T cells in children with intractable seizures. The study, taken as a whole, reports: Patients' HCMV serostatus was unknown; virus specificity rests on CDR3 similarity alone.

V lost 7 bases and J lost 4; bases outside the gene matches: 12. This CDR3 comprises 15 residues. CDR1 is SSHAT, CDR2 FNYEAQ, per germline (reference sequence). Here immunoSEQ multiplex PCR was the method, and the copy in TCRdb shows in-frame clones only, minus some. This sample has tens of thousands of clones, with 90% to 96% found just once. The origin of this receptor is a boy under two years old with focal cortical dysplasia and intractable seizures. The starting material was peripheral blood, obtained at surgery. The chain has TRBV7-7 and TRBJ2-7; 8 bases match TRBD1. CDR3 sequence reads: CASMKRLDREYEQYF. The CDR3, as DNA: TGTGCCAGCATGAAGAGGTTGGACAGGGAGTACGAGCAGTACTTC.